This T cell receptor beta chain is from a study of blood T cells in healthy people across ages. The use of a sample-barcoded 5' primer and a J-beta primer mix characterized a second PCR of about 6 to 12 cycles. Each TCR beta cDNA got a 12-nucleotide random molecular identifier. MiXCR was run by TCRdb on the 5' RACE reads, yielding one entry per CDR3 protein. This repertoire shows 900,000 to 950,000 distinct CDR3 sequences, about 28% found once; its top ten account for around 9.6%. After removal of 7 bases from V and 3 bases from J, the junction contained 9 bases not matched to a gene. The CDR3 length is 13 residues. Germline lookup yields CDR1 GTSNPN and CDR2 SVGIG (reference sequence). The sample also formed part of further work on T cells of mothers and their children. In that study: Mothers gave over 9 million TCR beta CDR3 reads each, and children 2.5 million to 3.5 million each. T cell clones that were persistent and microchimeric went undetected.

The clonotype comes from a woman between 40 and 50 years old in good health. This chain links TRBV30 with TRBJ2-7; 7 nucleotides match TRBD2. What was sequenced was blood. This chain's CDR3 is CASLGEGLYEQYF. The CDR3 nucleotides read TGTGCCTCTCTCGGGGAGGGACTCTACGAGCAGTACTTC.